A single T cell receptor (beta chain) is shown here with its context. Primed by a sample-barcoded 5' primer and a J-beta primer mix, a second PCR proceeded for 7 to 11 cycles. In TCRdb, the 5' RACE reads were re-called with MiXCR into one record per CDR3 protein. The repertoire holds about 620,000 distinct CDR3 sequences, with 20% to 25% as singletons. All donors came from Russia, were Caucasian and healthy, and spanned ages about 6 to 100. Each donor supplied roughly 9 milliliters of peripheral blood. The data belong to a study of blood T cells in healthy people across ages. Study-wide context: T cells yielded about one barcoded beta molecule per two cells through template switching.

J gave up 3 bases and V 7 bases, and 17 bases lay outside the gene matches. There are 19 residues in the CDR3. Per the germline V gene, CDR1 is MGHRA and CDR2 is YSYEKL. The chain is built from TRBV4-1 and TRBJ1-4; 10 nucleotides line up with TRBD1. This sequence was found in a man between 65 and 85 years old in good health. The source material was blood. The CDR3 nucleotides are TGCGCCAGCATAAAATCATCGGGACAGGGGACCCCGGCTAATGAAAAACTGTTTTTT. Protein sequence: CASIKSSGQGTPANEKLFF.